The sequence of this T cell receptor beta chain was determined in a study of blood T cell repertoires in COVID-19. Only in-frame clones appear in the TCRdb table, and some are missing; sequencing was by immunoSEQ multiplex PCR. The sample contains about 80,000 clones, roughly four fifths of which appear only once. The CDR3 is made up of 15 amino acids. The V end lost 0 bases, the J end lost 1 base, and 9 bases lay between the germline ends. Germline V gene data show CDR1 as KGHSH and CDR2 as LQKENI. This clonotype was obtained from a human donor in a cohort sampled during active COVID-19. Sample: peripheral blood. The rearrangement uses TRBV18 and TRBJ1-1, with D perhaps TRBD1 (6 bases). CDR3 DNA sequence: TGTGCCAGCTCACCACCCAGGGGTAAGAACACTGAAGCTTTCTTT. It yields the protein CASSPPRGKNTEAFF. The entire variable domain, with the rest obtained from reference TRBV18 and TRBJ1-1, is as follows: NAGVMQNPRHLVRRRGQEARLRCSPMKGHSHVYWYRQLPEEGLKFMVYLQKENIIDESGMPKERFSAEFPKEGPSILRIQQVVRGDSAAYFCASSPPRGKNTEAFFGQGTRLTVV.